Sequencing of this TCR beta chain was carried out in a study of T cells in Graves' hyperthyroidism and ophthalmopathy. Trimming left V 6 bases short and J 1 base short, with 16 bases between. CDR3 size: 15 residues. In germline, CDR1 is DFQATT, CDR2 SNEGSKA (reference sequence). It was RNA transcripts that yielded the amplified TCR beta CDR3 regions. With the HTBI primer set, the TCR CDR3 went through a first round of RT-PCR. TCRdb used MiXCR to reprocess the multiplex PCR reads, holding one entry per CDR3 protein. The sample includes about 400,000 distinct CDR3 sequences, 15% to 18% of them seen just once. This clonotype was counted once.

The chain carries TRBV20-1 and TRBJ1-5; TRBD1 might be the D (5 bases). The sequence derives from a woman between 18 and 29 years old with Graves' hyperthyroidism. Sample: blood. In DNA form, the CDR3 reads TGCAGTGCCGTAGATCGCGGGGGGAGCAATCAGCCCCAGCATTTT. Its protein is CSAVDRGGSNQPQHF.